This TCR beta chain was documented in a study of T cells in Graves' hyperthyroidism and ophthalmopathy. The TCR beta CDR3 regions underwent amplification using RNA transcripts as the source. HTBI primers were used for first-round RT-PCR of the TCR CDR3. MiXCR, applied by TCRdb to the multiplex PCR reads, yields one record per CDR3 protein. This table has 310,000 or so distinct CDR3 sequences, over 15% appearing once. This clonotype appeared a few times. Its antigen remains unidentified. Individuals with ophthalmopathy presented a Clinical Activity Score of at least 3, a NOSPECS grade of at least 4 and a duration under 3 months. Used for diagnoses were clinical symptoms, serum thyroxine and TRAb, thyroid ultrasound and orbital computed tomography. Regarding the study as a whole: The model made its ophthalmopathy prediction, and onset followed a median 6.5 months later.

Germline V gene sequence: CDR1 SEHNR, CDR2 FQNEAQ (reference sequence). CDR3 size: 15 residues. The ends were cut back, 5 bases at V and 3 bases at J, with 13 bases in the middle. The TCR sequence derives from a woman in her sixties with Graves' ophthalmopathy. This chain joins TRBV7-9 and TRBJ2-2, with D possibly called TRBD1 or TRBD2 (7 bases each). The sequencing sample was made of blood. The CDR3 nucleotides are TGTGCCAGCAGCACAGGGGAGGGGGACACCGGGGAGCTGTTTTTT. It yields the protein CASSTGEGDTGELFF.